The rows below give T cell receptor beta chains drawn from one sample of a study of shared clonotypes between healthy human individuals. The repertoire was sequenced with immunoSEQ multiplex PCR; TCRdb's copy has only in-frame clones and lacks some. The sample lists hundreds of thousands of clones; around 78% were seen once. The sequencing input was PBMCs. The receptors were gathered from a woman aged 40 to 50 in good health. Some clones in this sample may be carry-over from other donors' samples. Both conserved end residues are part of each CDR3. The D gene is left open where the match is weak. Only part of the rows carry a size: once, few, many, or a class if the clone is expanded.

few	TRBV15	.	TRBJ1-4	TGTGCCACCAGCAGAGAGGGGATGGTTGCAACTAATGAAAAACTGTTTTTT	CATSREGMVATNEKLFF
.	TRBV27	.	TRBJ1-3	TGTGCCAGCAGCTCCTGGGGGTCGGGGGGAAACACCATATATTTT	CASSSWGSGGNTIYF
.	TRBV5-4	.	TRBJ2-3	TGTGCCAGCAGCTCTAAGGGCAGGGACACAGATACGCAGTATTTT	CASSSKGRDTDTQYF
.	TRBV18	TRBD2	TRBJ2-7	TGTGCCAGCTCCTGGACTAGCGGGAGCCAACGATACGAGCAGTACTTC	CASSWTSGSQRYEQYF
.	TRBV28	.	TRBJ2-1	TGTGCCAGCAGTTCCGAGCGGCCCTCCTACAATGAGCAGTTCTTC	CASSSERPSYNEQFF
few	TRBV5-6	.	TRBJ1-4	TGTGCCAGCGGCTCCCGACATAGGAGAGAAAAACTGTTTTTT	CASGSRHRREKLFF
.	TRBV6-5	.	TRBJ2-3	TGTGCCAGCAGCCCCCACGGGGAGGATACGCAGTATTTT	CASSPHGEDTQYF
.	TRBV7-3	.	TRBJ1-2	TGTGCCAGCAGTCCTACAGGAGGGCGCTATGGCTACACCTTC	CASSPTGGRYGYTF
.	TRBV29-1	.	TRBJ2-5	TGCAGCGTTGTTAGGGGCTTCGAGACCCAGTACTTC	CSVVRGFETQYF
few	TRBV7-9	.	TRBJ1-4	TGTGCCAGCAGCTTAGAGGCCGGGAGGGGTGAAAAACTGTTTTTT	CASSLEAGRGEKLFF
.	TRBV2	.	TRBJ1-5	TGTGCCAGCAGTGAAGCCGAGGTGAATCAGCCCCAGCATTTT	CASSEAEVNQPQHF
.	TRBV19	.	TRBJ1-5	TGTGCCAGTAGTGCAAGTACAGGCAATCAGCCCCAGCATTTT	CASSASTGNQPQHF
.	TRBV25-1	.	TRBJ2-7	TGTGCCAGCAGTGGGGACGGGGAAGGCTACGAGCAGTACTTC	CASSGDGEGYEQYF
.	TRBV30	TRBD1	TRBJ1-3	TGTGCCTGGAGGCCGACAGGGAGCGCTGGAAACACCATATATTTT	CAWRPTGSAGNTIYF
.	TRBV29-1	.	TRBJ1-1	TGCAGCGTTCAACTGACAGACACTGAAGCTTTCTTT	CSVQLTDTEAFF
.	TRBV30	.	TRBJ2-3	TGTGCCTGGAGTGTCGAGCAGACGATCACAGATACGCAGTATTTT	CAWSVEQTITDTQYF
.	TRBV28	TRBD2	TRBJ2-3	TGTGCCACCGAGACTAGCGGGGACACAGATACGCAGTATTTT	CATETSGDTDTQYF
many	TRBV4-2	TRBD2	TRBJ2-7	TGTGCCAGCAGCCAAGAGCTAGCGGTTAACTCCTACGAGCAGTACTTC	CASSQELAVNSYEQYF
.	TRBV4-1	TRBD1	TRBJ1-4	TGCGCCAGCGGACTTAGGATCGGACAGCCGTTATGGGGACAGGTTAATGAAAAACTGTTTTTT	CASGLRIGQPLWGQVNEKLFF
.	TRBV6-1	TRBD1	TRBJ1-2	TGTGCCAGCAGTGTCATGGGGGGGGACAGATATGGCTACACCTTC	CASSVMGGDRYGYTF
.	TRBV19	.	TRBJ2-4	TGTGCCAGTAGTATTTATGCTAGCCCGAACATTCAGTACTTC	CASSIYASPNIQYF
.	TRBV19	TRBD1	TRBJ1-1	TGTGCCAGTAGTATGAGGACAGGGGAAACTGAAGCTTTCTTT	CASSMRTGETEAFF
few	TRBV18	.	TRBJ2-3	TGTGCCAGCTCACCGGCGGGACAGCTGGATACGCAGTATTTT	CASSPAGQLDTQYF
once	TRBV15	TRBD2	TRBJ2-3	TGTGCCACCAGGACTCTAGCGGGAGGGGCAGATACGCAGTATTTT	CATRTLAGGADTQYF
once	TRBV7-2	TRBD1	TRBJ2-7	TGTGCCAGCACCGTTGGGGGACAGCAGGTTAGCGAGCAGTACTTC	CASTVGGQQVSEQYF
.	TRBV7-2	.	TRBJ2-7	TGTGCCAGCAGCTTAGATCGGGATCACGAGCAGTACTTC	CASSLDRDHEQYF
.	TRBV28	.	TRBJ2-5	TGTGCCAGCAGTTTCCCCCCTTCGGGGACGGAGACCCAGTACTTC	CASSFPPSGTETQYF
.	TRBV6-6	.	TRBJ2-1	TGTGCCAGCAGTTACGGAGGCTCACAGTTCTTC	CASSYGGSQFF
.	TRBV18	.	TRBJ1-1	TGTGCCAGCTCACCACCTTGGGGCGGGGGTCGGACTGAAGCTTTCTTT	CASSPPWGGGRTEAFF
.	TRBV2	.	TRBJ1-4	TGTGCCAGCAGTGCGGCTGGGAGTGATGAAAAACTGTTTTTT	CASSAAGSDEKLFF
many	TRBV4-3	.	TRBJ1-5	TGCGCCAGCAGCCACGGTGGGAATCAGCCCCAGCATTTT	CASSHGGNQPQHF
many	TRBV2	.	TRBJ2-5	TGTGCCAGCAGTTCAGGGTACCAAGAGACCCAGTACTTC	CASSSGYQETQYF
.	TRBV28	.	TRBJ1-1	TGTGCCAGCAGTTTTTGGGGGCCGAACACTGAAGCTTTCTTT	CASSFWGPNTEAFF
once	TRBV9	.	TRBJ2-1	TGTGCCAGCAGCCTAGTGGGAAGAGGCAATGAGCAGTTCTTC	CASSLVGRGNEQFF
.	TRBV14	.	TRBJ2-6	TGTGCCAGCAGCCCCTGGACAGACTTAAACTCTGGGGCCAACGTCCTGACTTTC	CASSPWTDLNSGANVLTF
.	TRBV9	.	TRBJ2-2	TGTGCCAGCAGCGTAGCGGGAGAGAGGGCCGGGGAGCTGTTTTTT	CASSVAGERAGELFF
.	TRBV30	.	TRBJ1-6	TGTGCCTGGAGGAGGGACTCAGGGTTTTGGTCACCCCTCCACTTT	CAWRRDSGFWSPLHF
few	TRBV11-1	.	TRBJ2-7	TGTGCCAGCAGCTCCTGGGGGAGTAGCTACGAGCAGTACTTC	CASSSWGSSYEQYF
.	TRBV2	.	TRBJ2-2	TGTGCCAGCAGGGGGGACCGTGGCGGGGAGCTGTTTTTT	CASRGDRGGELFF
.	TRBV30	.	TRBJ2-7	TGTGCCTGGAGTCGAGGGGGCTACGAGCAGTACTTC	CAWSRGGYEQYF
.	TRBV5-6	.	TRBJ2-3	TGTGCCAGCAGCCCGTCGGGGGGCGGGAAGACAGATACGCAGTATTTT	CASSPSGGGKTDTQYF
.	TRBV18	.	TRBJ2-2	TGTGCCAGCTCACCACCTAACGCCGGGGAGCTGTTTTTT	CASSPPNAGELFF
.	TRBV30	.	TRBJ1-2	TGTGCCTGGAGTGTTTGGGGGCTGAGAGAAGGCTACACCTTC	CAWSVWGLREGYTF
.	TRBV25-1	.	TRBJ2-5	TGTGCCAGCAGTGTTTCAGGGAAGGGGAAGACCCAGTACTTC	CASSVSGKGKTQYF
.	TRBV7-2	TRBD1	TRBJ1-2	TGTGCCAGCAGCCGTACAGGGGTGAGGGGCTACACCTTC	CASSRTGVRGYTF
few	TRBV5-1	.	TRBJ2-7	TGCACCAGCAGCTTTCAGGGGTCCTACGAGCAGTACTTC	CTSSFQGSYEQYF
once	TRBV10-3	TRBD1	TRBJ2-2	TGTGCCATCAGTGATTCGGGACAGGGTAGAACCGGGGAGCTGTTTTTT	CAISDSGQGRTGELFF
.	TRBV5-1	.	TRBJ2-2	TGCGCCAGCAGCTCCCCGGAGAACACCGGGGAGCTGTTTTTT	CASSSPENTGELFF
.	TRBV5-6	TRBD2	TRBJ2-7	TGTGCCAGCAGCTCCTTAGCGGGAGGAACCTACGAGCAGTACTTC	CASSSLAGGTYEQYF
.	TRBV19	.	TRBJ2-2	TGTGCCAGTAGTCGAGGGTCTAACACCGGGGAGCTGTTTTTT	CASSRGSNTGELFF
once	TRBV6-1	TRBD1	TRBJ1-2	TGTGCCAGCAGTAACAGGGGGCAGGGCTATGGCTACACCTTC	CASSNRGQGYGYTF